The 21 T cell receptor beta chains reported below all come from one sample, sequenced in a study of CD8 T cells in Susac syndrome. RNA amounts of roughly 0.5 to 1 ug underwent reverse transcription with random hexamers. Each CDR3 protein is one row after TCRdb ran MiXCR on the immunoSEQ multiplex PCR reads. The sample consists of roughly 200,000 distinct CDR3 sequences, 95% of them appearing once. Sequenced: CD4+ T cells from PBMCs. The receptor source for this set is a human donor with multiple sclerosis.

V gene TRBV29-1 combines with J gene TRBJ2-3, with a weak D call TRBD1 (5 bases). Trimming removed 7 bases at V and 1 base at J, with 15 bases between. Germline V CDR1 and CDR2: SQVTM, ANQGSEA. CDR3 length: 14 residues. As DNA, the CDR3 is TGCAGCGGCGCGGACACGGGTGGCACAGATACGCAGTATTTT. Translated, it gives CSGADTGGTDTQYF.

Here the CDR3 DNA reads TGCAGTGCGGAGGGACAGGGGGCGAATGGCAATCAGCCCCAGCATTTT. This gives the protein CSAEGQGANGNQPQHF. The chain links TRBV20-1 to TRBJ1-5; 12 bases are a match to TRBD1. The CDR3 runs to 16 residues. CDR1 and CDR2 from the germline V gene are DFQATT and SNEGSKA (reference sequence). Trimming at V came to 6 bases and at J to 2 bases, leaving 8 bases not matched to a gene.

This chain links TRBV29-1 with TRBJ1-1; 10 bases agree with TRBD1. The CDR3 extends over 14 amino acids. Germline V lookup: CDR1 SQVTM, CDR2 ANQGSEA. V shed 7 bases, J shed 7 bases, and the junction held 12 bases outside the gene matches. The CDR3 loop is CSGGQGSGMGEAFF. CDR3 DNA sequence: TGCAGCGGGGGACAGGGGTCGGGAATGGGTGAAGCTTTCTTT. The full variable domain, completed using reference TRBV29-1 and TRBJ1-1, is SAVISQKPSRDICQRGTSLTIQCQVDSQVTMMFWYRQQPGQSLTLIATANQGSEATYESGFVIDKFPISRPNLTFSTLTVSNMSPEDSSIYLCSGGQGSGMGEAFFGQGTRLTVV.

For the CDR3, the DNA is TGTGCCAGCAGCATCCAGCAAAGCAACACAGATACGCAGTATTTT. It translates to CASSIQQSNTDTQYF. This rearrangement joins TRBV7-2 to TRBJ2-3; D unclear. CDR1 SGHTA and CDR2 FQGNSA come from the germline V gene. The CDR3 spans 15 residues. V dropped 5 bases and J dropped 2 bases, with 14 bases sitting between them.

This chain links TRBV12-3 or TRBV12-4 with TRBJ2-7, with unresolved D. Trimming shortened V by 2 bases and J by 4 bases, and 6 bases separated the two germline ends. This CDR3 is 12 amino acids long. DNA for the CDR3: TGTGCCAGCAGTTTACACGGGTACGAGCAGTACTTC. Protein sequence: CASSLHGYEQYF.

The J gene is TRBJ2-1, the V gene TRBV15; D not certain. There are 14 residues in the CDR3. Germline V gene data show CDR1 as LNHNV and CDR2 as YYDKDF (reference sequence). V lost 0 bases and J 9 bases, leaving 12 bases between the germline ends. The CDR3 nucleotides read TGTGCCACCAGCAGAGATAGGGCCGTAGGTGAGCAGTTCTTC. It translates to CATSRDRAVGEQFF.

The CDR3 loop reads CSASSQQGWGSPLHF. Here the CDR3 DNA reads TGCAGTGCTAGCTCCCAGCAGGGATGGGGTTCACCCCTCCACTTT. The J gene is TRBJ1-6, the V gene TRBV20-1; D may be TRBD1 (5 bases). Germline values: CDR1 DFQATT, CDR2 SNEGSKA (reference sequence). V dropped 3 bases and J dropped 9 bases, with 18 bases sitting between them. The CDR3 has 15 amino acids.

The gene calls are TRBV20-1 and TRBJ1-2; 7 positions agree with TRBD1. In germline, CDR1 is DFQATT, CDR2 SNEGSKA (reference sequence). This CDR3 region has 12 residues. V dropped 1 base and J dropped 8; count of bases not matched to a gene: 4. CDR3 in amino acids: CSARVPGGGYTF. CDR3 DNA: TGCAGTGCTAGAGTCCCAGGGGGAGGCTACACCTTC.

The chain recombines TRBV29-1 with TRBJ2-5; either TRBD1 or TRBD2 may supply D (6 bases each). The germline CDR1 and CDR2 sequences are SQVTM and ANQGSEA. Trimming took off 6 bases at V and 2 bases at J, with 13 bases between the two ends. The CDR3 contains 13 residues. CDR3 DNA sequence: TGCAGCGTCGGAGGGGGGCGGCAAGAGACCCAGTACTTC. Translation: CSVGGGRQETQYF.

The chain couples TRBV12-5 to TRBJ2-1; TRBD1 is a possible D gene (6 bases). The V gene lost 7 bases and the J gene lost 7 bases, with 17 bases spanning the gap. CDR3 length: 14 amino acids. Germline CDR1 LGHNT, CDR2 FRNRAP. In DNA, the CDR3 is TGTGCTAGTGTTCGACAGGCAACGTATAATGAGCAGTTCTTC. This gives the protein CASVRQATYNEQFF.

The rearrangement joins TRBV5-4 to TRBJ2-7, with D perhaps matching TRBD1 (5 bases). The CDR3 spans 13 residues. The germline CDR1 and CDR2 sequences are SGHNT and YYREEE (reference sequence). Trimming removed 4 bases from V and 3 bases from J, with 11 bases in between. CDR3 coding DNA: TGTGCCAGCAGCCAGGGCGGCCACTACGAGCAGTACGTC. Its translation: CASSQGGHYEQYV.

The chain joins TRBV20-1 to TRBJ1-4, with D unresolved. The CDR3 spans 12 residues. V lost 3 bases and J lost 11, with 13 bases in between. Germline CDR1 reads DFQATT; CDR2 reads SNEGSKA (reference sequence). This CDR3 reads CSARDPQVKLFF. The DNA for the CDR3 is TGCAGTGCTAGGGATCCGCAGGTTAAACTGTTTTTT.

For the CDR3, the DNA is TGCAGTGCTTCAGGGGGATTGAACACTGAAGCTTTCTTT. As protein: CSASGGLNTEAFF. The genes are TRBV20-1 and TRBJ1-1, with 7 bases aligning to TRBD1. This CDR3 region has 13 residues. The V and J ends lost 5 bases and 0 bases, in that order; junction bases with no gene match: 3. Germline CDR1 is DFQATT and CDR2 is SNEGSKA (reference sequence).

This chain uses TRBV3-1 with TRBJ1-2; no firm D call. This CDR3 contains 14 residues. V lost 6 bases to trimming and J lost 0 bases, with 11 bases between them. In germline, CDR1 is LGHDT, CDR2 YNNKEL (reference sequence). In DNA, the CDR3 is TGTGCCAGCAGACCGGGGAGAGCTAACTATGGCTACACCTTC. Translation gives CASRPGRANYGYTF.

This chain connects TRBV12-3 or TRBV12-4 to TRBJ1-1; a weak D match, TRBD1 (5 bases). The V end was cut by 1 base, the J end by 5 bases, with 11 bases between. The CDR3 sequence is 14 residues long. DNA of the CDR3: TGTGCCAGCAGTTTAGTAGCGCGGGGGACTGAAGCTTTCTTT. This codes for CASSLVARGTEAFF.

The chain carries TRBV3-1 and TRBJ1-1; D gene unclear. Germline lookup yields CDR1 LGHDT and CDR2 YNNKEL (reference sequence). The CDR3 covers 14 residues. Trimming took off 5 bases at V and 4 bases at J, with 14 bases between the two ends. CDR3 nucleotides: TGTGCCAGCAGCTCTCCTGGAGCAGGCACTGAAGCTTTCTTT. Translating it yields CASSSPGAGTEAFF.

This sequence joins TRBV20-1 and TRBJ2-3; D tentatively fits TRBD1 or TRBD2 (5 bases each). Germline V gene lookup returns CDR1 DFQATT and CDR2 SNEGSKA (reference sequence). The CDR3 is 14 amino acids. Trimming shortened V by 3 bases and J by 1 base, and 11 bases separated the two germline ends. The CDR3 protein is CSASGGPGTDTQYF. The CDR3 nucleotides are TGCAGTGCTAGTGGGGGACCGGGCACAGATACGCAGTATTTT.

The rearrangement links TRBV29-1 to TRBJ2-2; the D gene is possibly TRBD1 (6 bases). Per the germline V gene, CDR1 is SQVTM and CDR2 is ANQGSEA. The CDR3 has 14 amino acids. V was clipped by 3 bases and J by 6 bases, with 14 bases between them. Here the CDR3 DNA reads TGCAGCGTTGAGGCGCAAAGGACAGCCGGGGAGCTGTTTTTT. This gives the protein CSVEAQRTAGELFF.

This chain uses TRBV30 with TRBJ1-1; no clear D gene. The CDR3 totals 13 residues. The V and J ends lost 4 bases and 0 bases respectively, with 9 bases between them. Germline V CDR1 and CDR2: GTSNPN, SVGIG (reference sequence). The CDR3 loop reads CAWTSLMNTEAFF. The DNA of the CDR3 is TGTGCCTGGACCAGTCTCATGAACACTGAAGCTTTCTTT.

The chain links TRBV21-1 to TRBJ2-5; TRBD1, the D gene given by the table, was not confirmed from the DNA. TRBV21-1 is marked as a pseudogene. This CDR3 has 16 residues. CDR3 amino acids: CASSKEEGQVQETQYF. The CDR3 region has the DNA TGTGCCAGCAGCAAAGAGGAAGGACAGGTCCAAGAGACCCAGTACTTC.

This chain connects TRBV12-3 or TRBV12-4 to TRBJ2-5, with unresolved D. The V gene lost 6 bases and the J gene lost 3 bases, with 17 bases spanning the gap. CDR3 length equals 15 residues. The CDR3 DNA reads TGTGCCAGCAGCTACGGGCGCCGCTCCGAAGAGACCCAGTACTTC. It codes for CASSYGRRSEETQYF.